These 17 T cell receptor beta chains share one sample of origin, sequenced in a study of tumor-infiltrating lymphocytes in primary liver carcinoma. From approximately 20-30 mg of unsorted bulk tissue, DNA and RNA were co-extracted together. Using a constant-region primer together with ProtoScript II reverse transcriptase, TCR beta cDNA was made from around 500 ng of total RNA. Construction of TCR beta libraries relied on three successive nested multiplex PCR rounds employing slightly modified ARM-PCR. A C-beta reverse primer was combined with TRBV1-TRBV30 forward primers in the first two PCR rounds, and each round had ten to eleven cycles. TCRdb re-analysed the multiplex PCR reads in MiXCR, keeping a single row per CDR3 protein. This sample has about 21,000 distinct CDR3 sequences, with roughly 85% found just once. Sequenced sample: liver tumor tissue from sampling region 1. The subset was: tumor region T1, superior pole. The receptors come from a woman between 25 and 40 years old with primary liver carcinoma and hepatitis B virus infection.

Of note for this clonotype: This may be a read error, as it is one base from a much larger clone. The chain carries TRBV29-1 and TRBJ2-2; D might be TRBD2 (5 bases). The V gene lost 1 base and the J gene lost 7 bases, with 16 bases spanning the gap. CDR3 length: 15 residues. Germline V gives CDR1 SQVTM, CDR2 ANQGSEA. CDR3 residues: CSVEVGWEKVGELFF. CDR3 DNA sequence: TGCAGCGTTGAAGTAGGGTGGGAGAAGGTCGGGGAGCTGTTTTTT.

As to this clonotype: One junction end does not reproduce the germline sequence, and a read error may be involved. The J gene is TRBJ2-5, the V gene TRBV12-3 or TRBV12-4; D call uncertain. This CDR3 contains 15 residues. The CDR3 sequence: CVSNTYPRSEETQYF. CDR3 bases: TGTGTCAGCAACACCTACCCCCGGAGCGAAGAGACCCAATACTTC.

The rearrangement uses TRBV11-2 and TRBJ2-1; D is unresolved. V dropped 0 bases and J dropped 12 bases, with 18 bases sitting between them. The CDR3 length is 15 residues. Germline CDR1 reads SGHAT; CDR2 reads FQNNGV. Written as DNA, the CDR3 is TGTGCCAGCAGCTTAGAGAGCTGGAGTGTGAGTGGGCAGTTCTTC. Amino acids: CASSLESWSVSGQFF.

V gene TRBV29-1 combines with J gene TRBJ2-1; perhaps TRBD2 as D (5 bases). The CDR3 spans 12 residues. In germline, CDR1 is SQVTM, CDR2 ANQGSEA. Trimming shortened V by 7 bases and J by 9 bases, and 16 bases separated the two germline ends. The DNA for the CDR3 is TGCAGCGCCATAAGGGAGTTCAGTGAGCAGTTCTTC. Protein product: CSAIREFSEQFF.

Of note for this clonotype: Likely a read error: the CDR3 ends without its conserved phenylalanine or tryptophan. The CDR3 sequence is CASSQDAVSSYKEQFL. CDR3 sequence (DNA): TGCGCCAGCAGCCAAGATGCGGTAAGCTCCTACAAAGAGCAGTTCCTC. The chain recombines TRBV4-3 with TRBJ2-1; D remains ambiguous. The V gene's germline CDR1 is LGHNA and CDR2 YSLEER. The CDR3 is made up of 16 amino acids.

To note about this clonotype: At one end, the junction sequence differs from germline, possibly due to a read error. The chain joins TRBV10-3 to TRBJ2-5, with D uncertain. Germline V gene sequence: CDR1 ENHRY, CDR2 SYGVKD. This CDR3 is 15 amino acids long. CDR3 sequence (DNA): TGTGCCATCATTGAGTCGGCTACCATACAAGAGACCCATTACTTC. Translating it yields CAIIESATIQETHYF.

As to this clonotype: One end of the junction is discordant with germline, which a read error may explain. CDR3 sequence reads: CVSSLPGLTDTQYF. CDR3 nucleotides: TGTGTCAGCTCACTCCCCGGGCTCACAGATACGCAGTATTTT. The chain links TRBV18 to TRBJ2-3; D call uncertain. Germline loops: CDR1 KGHSH, CDR2 LQKENI. The CDR3 runs to 14 residues.

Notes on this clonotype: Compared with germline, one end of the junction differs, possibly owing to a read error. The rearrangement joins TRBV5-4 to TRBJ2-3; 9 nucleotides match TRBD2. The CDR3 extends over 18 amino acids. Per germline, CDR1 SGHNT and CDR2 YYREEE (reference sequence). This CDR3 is CASSNPAVSGSWTDMQYF. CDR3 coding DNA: TGTGCCAGCAGTAACCCGGCGGTTAGCGGGAGTTGGACAGATATGCAGTATTTT.

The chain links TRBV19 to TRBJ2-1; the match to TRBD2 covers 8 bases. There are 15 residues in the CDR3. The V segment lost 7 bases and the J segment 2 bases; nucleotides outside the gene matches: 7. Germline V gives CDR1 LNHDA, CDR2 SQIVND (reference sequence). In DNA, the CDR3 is TGTGCCAGTATTATCCGTAGCGGGGCCTACAATGAGCAGTTCTTC. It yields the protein CASIIRSGAYNEQFF. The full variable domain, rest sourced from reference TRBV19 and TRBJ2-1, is DGGITQSPKYLFRKEGQNVTLSCEQNLNHDAMYWYRQDPGQGLRLIYYSQIVNDFQKGDIAEGYSVSREKKESFPLTVTSAQKNPTAFYLCASIIRSGAYNEQFFGPGTRLTVL.

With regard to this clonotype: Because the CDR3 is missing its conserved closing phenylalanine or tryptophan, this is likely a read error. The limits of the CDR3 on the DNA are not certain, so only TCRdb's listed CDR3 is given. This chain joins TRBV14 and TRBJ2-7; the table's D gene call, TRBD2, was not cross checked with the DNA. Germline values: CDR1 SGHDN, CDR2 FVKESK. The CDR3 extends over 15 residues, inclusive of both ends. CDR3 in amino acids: CASSQAAGTDYEQCL.

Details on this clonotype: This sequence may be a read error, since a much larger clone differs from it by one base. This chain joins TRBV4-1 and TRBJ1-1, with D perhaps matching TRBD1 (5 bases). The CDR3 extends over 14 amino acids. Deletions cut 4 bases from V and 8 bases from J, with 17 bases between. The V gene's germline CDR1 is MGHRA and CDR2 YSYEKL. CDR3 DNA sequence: TGCGCCAGCAGCCTAATTACAGGAGGCGCGGAAGCTTTCTTT. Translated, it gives CASSLITGGAEAFF.

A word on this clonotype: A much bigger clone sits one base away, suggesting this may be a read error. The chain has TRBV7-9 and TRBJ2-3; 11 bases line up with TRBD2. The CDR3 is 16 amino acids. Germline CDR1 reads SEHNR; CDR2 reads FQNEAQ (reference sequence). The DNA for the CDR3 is TGTACCAGCAGCCCATTACTAGCGGGAGCCACAGATACTCAGTATTTT. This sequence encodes CTSSPLLAGATDTQYF.

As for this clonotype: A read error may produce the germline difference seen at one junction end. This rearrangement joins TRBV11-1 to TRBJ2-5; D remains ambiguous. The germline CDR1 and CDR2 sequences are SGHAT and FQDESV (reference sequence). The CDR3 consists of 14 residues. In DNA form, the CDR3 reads TGTGCCAGCAGCTTAGCAGGGCACGATGAGACCCAGTATTTC. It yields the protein CASSLAGHDETQYF.

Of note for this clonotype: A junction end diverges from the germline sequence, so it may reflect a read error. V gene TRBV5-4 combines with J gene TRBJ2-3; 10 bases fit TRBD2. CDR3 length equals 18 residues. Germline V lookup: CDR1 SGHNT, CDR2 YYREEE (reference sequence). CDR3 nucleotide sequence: TGTGCCAGCAATTACCCGGCGGCTAGCGGGAGTCGGACAGATACACAGTATTTT. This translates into CASNYPAASGSRTDTQYF.

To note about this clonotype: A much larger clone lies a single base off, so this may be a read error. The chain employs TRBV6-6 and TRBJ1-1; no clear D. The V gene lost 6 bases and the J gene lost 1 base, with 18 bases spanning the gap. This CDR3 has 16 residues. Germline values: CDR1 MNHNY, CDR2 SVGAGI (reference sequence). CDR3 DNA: TGTGCCAGCAGAGAGGGATCCACGATGAAGAACACTGAAGCTTTCTTT. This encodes CASREGSTMKNTEAFF.

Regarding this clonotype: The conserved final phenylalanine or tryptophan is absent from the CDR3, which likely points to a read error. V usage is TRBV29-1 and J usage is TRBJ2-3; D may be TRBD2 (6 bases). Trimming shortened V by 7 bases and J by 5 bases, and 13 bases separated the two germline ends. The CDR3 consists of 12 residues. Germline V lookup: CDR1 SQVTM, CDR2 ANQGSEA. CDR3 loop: CSATTAGDTQYL. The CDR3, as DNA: TGCAGCGCGACGACAGCGGGAGATACGCAGTATCTT.

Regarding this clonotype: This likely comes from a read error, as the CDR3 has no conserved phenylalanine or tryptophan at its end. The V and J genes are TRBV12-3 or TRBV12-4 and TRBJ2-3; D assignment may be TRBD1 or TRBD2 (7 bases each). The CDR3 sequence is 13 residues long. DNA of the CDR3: TGTACCAGCGGGACAGCCTACACGGATACGCAGTATATT. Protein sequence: CTSGTAYTDTQYI.